This TCR beta chain was identified during a study of shared clonotypes between healthy human individuals. Study-level points and caveats: Several donors had 4% to 5% of their naive CD4 clonotypes in common.

On this clone: Its target is unknown.

As defined, naive CD8 cells were CD45RO-negative and positively selected for CCR7, with terminally differentiated effector memory CD45RA+ cells excluded. Donors had no recently reported acute infections or vaccinations and were HIV-negative. Everyone who donated was a Caucasian adult who lived in Nashville, Tennessee. Replicate PCRs run on sorted subsets employed approximately 180 ng DNA, some 33,000 T cell genomes. Measured with immunoSEQ multiplex PCR; TCRdb has only the in-frame clones, and not every one. Of just over 2,000,000 clones in the sample, about 94% are singletons; the top ten hold around 1.1%. The germline CDR1 and CDR2 sequences are MNHNY and SVGAGI (reference sequence). This CDR3 region has 14 residues.

The V gene is TRBV6-6, the J gene TRBJ2-5; 7 nucleotides line up with TRBD1. The better agreement between TRBJ2-7 and the DNA end casts doubt on the J call. Sample: naive CD8+ T cells sorted from blood. The sequence was collected from a man aged 18 to 30 in good health. CDR3 region: CASLVERQGNEQYF. The CDR3 DNA reads TGTGCCAGCTTGGTAGAGAGACAGGGCAACGAGCAGTACTTC.